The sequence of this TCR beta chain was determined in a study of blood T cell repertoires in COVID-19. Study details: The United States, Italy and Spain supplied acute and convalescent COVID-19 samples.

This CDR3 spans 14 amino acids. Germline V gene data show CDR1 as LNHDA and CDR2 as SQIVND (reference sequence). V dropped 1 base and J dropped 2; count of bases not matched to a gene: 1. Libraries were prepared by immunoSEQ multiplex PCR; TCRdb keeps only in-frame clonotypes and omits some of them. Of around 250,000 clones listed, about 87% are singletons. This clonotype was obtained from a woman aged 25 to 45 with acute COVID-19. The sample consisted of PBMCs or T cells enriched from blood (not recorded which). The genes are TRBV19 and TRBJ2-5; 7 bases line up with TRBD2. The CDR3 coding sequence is TGTGCCAGTAGTATAGTCGGGGGGCAAGAGACCCAGTACTTC. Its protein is CASSIVGGQETQYF.